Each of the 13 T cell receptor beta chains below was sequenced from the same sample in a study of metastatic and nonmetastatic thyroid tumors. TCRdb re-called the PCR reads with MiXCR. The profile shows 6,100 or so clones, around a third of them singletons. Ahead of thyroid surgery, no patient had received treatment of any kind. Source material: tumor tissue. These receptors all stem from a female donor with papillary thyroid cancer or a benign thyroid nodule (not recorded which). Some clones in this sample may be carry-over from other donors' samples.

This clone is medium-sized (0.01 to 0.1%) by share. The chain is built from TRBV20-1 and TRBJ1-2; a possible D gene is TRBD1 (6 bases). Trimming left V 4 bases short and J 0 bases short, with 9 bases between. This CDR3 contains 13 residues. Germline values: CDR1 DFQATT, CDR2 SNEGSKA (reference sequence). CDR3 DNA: TGCAGTGCTACGGGGGGCGCTAACTATGGCTACACCTTC. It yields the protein CSATGGANYGYTF.

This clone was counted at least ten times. CDR3 DNA: TGTGCCAGCAGCTTAGCTAGCAATGAGCAGTTCTTC. Residues: CASSLASNEQFF. The gene calls are TRBV7-9 and TRBJ2-1; D uncertain. Between the trimmed V and J ends, which lost 0 bases and 6 bases, there was a span of 3 bases. The germline V gene encodes CDR1 SEHNR and CDR2 FQNEAQ (reference sequence). The CDR3 is made up of 12 amino acids.

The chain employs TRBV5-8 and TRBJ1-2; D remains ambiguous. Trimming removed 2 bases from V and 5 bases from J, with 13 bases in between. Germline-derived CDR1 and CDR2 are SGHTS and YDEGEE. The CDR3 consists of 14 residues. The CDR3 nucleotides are TGTGCCAGCAGCTTTGAATACAGAGGATATGGCTACACCTTC. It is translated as CASSFEYRGYGYTF.

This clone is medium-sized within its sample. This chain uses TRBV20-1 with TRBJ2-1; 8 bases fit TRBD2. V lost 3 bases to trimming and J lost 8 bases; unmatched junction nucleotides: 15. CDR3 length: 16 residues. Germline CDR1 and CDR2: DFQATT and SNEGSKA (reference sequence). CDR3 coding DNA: TGCAGTGCTAGCGCACCCGGGGGACTAGATATCTATGAGCAGTTCTTC. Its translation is CSASAPGGLDIYEQFF.

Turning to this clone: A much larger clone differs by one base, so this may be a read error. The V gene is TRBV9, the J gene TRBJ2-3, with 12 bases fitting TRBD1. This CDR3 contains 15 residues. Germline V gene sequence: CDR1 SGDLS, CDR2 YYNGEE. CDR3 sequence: CASSGGQGATDRQYF. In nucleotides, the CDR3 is TGTGCCAGCAGCGGGGGACAGGGGGCCACAGATAGGCAGTATTTT.

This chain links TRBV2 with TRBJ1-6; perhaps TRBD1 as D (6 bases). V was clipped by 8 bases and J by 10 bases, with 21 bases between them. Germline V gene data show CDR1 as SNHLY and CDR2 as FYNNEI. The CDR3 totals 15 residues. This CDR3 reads CASRGGGARGSPLHF. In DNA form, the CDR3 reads TGTGCCAGCCGCGGCGGGGGTGCTAGGGGGTCACCCCTCCACTTT.

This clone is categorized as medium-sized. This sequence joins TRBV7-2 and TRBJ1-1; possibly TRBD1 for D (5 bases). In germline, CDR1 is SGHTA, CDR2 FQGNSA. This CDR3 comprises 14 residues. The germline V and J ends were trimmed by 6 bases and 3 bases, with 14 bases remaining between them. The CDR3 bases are TGTGCCAGCAGATCTATTACAGGATACACTGAAGCTTTCTTT. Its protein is CASRSITGYTEAFF.

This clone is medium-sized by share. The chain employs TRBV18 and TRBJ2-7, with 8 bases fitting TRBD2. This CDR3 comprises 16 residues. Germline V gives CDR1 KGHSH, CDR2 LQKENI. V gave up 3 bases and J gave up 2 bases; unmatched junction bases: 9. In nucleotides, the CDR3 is TGTGCCAGCTCACCGGCTGGACTAGCCTCTACCTACGAGCAGTACTTC. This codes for CASSPAGLASTYEQYF.

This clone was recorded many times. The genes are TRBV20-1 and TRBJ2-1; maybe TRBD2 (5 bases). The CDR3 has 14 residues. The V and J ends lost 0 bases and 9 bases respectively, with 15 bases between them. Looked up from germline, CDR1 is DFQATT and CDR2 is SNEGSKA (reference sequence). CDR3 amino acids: CSARDLAHNVEQFF. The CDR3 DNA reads TGCAGTGCTAGAGATCTAGCCCACAATGTTGAGCAGTTCTTC.

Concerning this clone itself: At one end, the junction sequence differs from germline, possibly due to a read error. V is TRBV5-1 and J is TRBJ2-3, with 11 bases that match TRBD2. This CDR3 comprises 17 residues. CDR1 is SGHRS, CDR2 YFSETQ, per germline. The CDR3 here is CARSLGLAGGVTDTQYF. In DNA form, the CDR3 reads TGTGCCAGGAGCTTGGGTCTAGCGGGGGGAGTTACAGATACGCAGTATTTT.

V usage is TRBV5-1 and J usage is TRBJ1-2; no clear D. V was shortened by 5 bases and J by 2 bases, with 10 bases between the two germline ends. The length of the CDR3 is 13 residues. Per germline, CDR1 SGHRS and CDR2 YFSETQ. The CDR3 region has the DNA TGCGCCAGCAGGTCCACCGTGAACTATGGCTACACCTTC. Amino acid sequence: CASRSTVNYGYTF.

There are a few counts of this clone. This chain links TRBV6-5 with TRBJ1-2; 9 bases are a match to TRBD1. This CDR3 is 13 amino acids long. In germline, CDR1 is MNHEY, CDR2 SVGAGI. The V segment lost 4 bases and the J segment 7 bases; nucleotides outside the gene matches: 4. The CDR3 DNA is TGTGCCAGCAGTTCGACAGGGGGTTCTGGCTACACCTTC. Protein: CASSSTGGSGYTF.

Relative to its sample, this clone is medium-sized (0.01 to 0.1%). Written as DNA, the CDR3 is TGTGCCAGCAGAAGGGGACAGGGAAGCAATCAGCCCCAGCATTTT. It is translated as CASRRGQGSNQPQHF. The rearrangement links TRBV12-3 or TRBV12-4 to TRBJ1-5; 9 nucleotides match TRBD1. The CDR3 is 15 residues long. After removal of 6 bases from V and 1 base from J, the junction contained 4 bases not matched to a gene.